Below are 21 T cell receptor beta chains sequenced from a single sample in a study of CD8+CD57+ T cells in acquired aplastic anemia. Genomic DNA constituted the template upon which TCR beta VDJ and CDR3 profiling was performed. MiXCR was run by TCRdb on the reads, yielding one entry per CDR3 protein. The table includes about 81,000 distinct CDR3 sequences, more than 40% detected once. The sample comprised sorted CD4+, CD8+, or CD8+CD57+ T cells (not recorded which) from PBMCs. The source is a human donor in good health, serving as a control.

V is TRBV19 and J is TRBJ1-1; D is unresolved. CDR1 LNHDA and CDR2 SQIVND come from the germline V gene (reference sequence). CDR3 length: 14 residues. V dropped 3 bases and J dropped 5 bases, with 13 bases sitting between them. CDR3 DNA: TGTGCCAGTAGTATCTCTGACGGCGGAACTGAAGCTTTCTTT. Encoded protein: CASSISDGGTEAFF.

J is TRBJ2-7 and V is TRBV6-5; 9 nucleotides agree with TRBD1. Losses at the gene ends were 2 bases for V and 2 bases for J; bases not matched to a gene: 1. Germline V gene lookup returns CDR1 MNHEY and CDR2 SVGAGI. The CDR3 length is 14 residues. As DNA, the CDR3 is TGTGCCAGCAGTTACGGGACAGGGACCTACGAGCAGTACTTC. It codes for CASSYGTGTYEQYF.

This clonotype came up many times. V and J are TRBV29-1 and TRBJ1-1, with D hard to call. CDR1 is SQVTM and CDR2 is ANQGSEA in the germline V gene. Between the trimmed V and J ends, which lost 3 bases and 6 bases, there was a span of 8 bases. This CDR3 contains 11 residues. The chain's CDR3 is CSVETQAEAFF. Written as DNA, the CDR3 is TGCAGCGTTGAGACCCAAGCTGAAGCTTTCTTT.

Notes on this clonotype: Possible read error: a much larger clone is one base away. In DNA form, the CDR3 reads TGTGCCAGCAGCCCAGCCACCGGGAAGCTGTTTTTT. Its translation is CASSPATGKLFF. This chain connects TRBV7-9 to TRBJ2-2, with D perhaps matching TRBD2 (5 bases). The CDR3 has 12 residues. CDR1 and CDR2 (germline): SEHNR, FQNEAQ (reference sequence).

At least ten counts were recorded for this clonotype. The chain has TRBV9 and TRBJ2-1, with TRBD1 as a possible D gene (5 bases). The CDR3 loop spans 13 amino acids. V shed 1 base and J shed 7 bases, with 9 bases lying between them. Germline V lookup: CDR1 SGDLS, CDR2 YYNGEE. CDR3 in DNA: TGTGCCAGCAGCGTATCAGGGTGGAATGAGCAGTTCTTC. The encoded protein is CASSVSGWNEQFF.

The rearrangement joins TRBV25-1 to TRBJ1-1; D not resolved. The CDR3 has 13 amino acids. V was shortened by 7 bases and J by 5 bases, with 14 bases between the two germline ends. Germline V gene sequence: CDR1 MGHDK, CDR2 SYGVNS. CDR3 sequence (DNA): TGTGCCAGCATGACCCCTGGTGCTACTGAAGCTTTCTTT. Translated, it gives CASMTPGATEAFF.

This clonotype occurred many times. This chain uses TRBV7-9 with TRBJ2-5; D is uncertain. Trimming took 2 bases from V and 3 from J, leaving 4 bases between them. The CDR3 sequence is 12 residues long. Germline CDR1 is SEHNR and CDR2 is FQNEAQ (reference sequence). The CDR3, as DNA: TGTGCCAGCAGCTTACCGGAAGAGACCCAGTACTTC. Its translation: CASSLPEETQYF.

This clonotype was seen more than once but under ten times. The gene calls are TRBV2 and TRBJ1-2; TRBD1 might be the D (5 bases). Looked up from germline, CDR1 is SNHLY and CDR2 is FYNNEI. The CDR3 is 15 residues long. V was trimmed by 1 base and J by 4 bases, leaving 13 bases between them. CDR3 DNA sequence: TGTGCCAGCAGTGAAGGGGGCAGGGTGACCTATGGCTACACCTTC. Its translation: CASSEGGRVTYGYTF.

This clonotype was found many times. V and J are TRBV5-1 and TRBJ1-2; a weak D match, TRBD1 (5 bases). V was trimmed by 2 bases and J by 8 bases, leaving 13 bases between them. Germline values: CDR1 SGHRS, CDR2 YFSETQ. The CDR3 spans 13 residues. The CDR3 nucleotides read TGCGCCAGCAGCTTAGTGGAGGGGTCAGGCTACACCTTC. This sequence encodes CASSLVEGSGYTF.

This clonotype was seen a few times. This rearrangement joins TRBV25-1 to TRBJ1-1, with D unclear. This CDR3 is 10 amino acids long. V dropped 8 bases and J dropped 10 bases, with 11 bases sitting between them. Germline assignment: CDR1 MGHDK and CDR2 SYGVNS. The CDR3 DNA follows: TGTGCCAGCGTGGGTGCGGGAGCTTTCTTT. This gives the protein CASVGAGAFF.

The chain joins TRBV30 to TRBJ2-2, with D uncertain. Germline-derived CDR1 and CDR2 are GTSNPN and SVGIG (reference sequence). The germline V and J ends were trimmed by 3 bases and 4 bases, with 6 bases remaining between them. The CDR3 contains 12 residues. The CDR3 bases are TGTGCCTGGAGCGGACCCACCGGGGAGCTGTTTTTT. Its protein is CAWSGPTGELFF.

The genes are TRBV27 and TRBJ1-2, with 7 bases fitting TRBD1. V lost 5 bases, J lost 6 bases, and 12 bases stayed unmatched. This CDR3 comprises 15 residues. In germline, CDR1 is MNHEY, CDR2 SMNVEV (reference sequence). CDR3 DNA: TGTGCCAGCAGTCCCTCGGTTACAGGGGCGAATGGCTACACCTTC. It yields the protein CASSPSVTGANGYTF.

This clonotype was seen many times. The V call is TRBV11-2, the J call TRBJ1-1; D uncertain. V gave up 4 bases and J gave up 7 bases, with 13 bases separating them. The V gene's germline CDR1 is SGHAT and CDR2 FQNNGV. The CDR3 has 13 amino acids. DNA for the CDR3: TGTGCCAGCAGCTCAGCACGGTCGGGTGAAGCTTTCTTT. Amino acid sequence: CASSSARSGEAFF.

Details on this clonotype: A much larger clonotype is one base distant, so this may be a read error. The V gene is TRBV7-9, the J gene TRBJ2-2; D not certain. Germline V gene lookup returns CDR1 SEHNR and CDR2 FQNEAQ (reference sequence). The CDR3 consists of 12 residues. CDR3 DNA: TGTGCCGGCAGCCATCAGACCGGGGAGCTGTTTTTT. As protein: CAGSHQTGELFF. Full variable domain (remainder filled in from reference TRBV7-9 and TRBJ2-2): DTGVSQNPRHKITKRGQNVTFRCDPISEHNRLYWYRQTLGQGPEFLTYFQNEAQLEKSRLLSDRFSAERPKGSFSTLEIQRTEQGDSAMYLCAGSHQTGELFFGEGSRLTVL.

The V gene is TRBV7-2, the J gene TRBJ2-3; D not certain. V shed 0 bases and J shed 0 bases, with 7 bases lying between them. The germline gives CDR1 SGHTA, CDR2 FQGNSA. The CDR3 is 15 residues long. The CDR3 bases are TGTGCCAGCAGCTTAGCTGGGCCTAGCACAGATACGCAGTATTTT. Translated, it gives CASSLAGPSTDTQYF.

This clonotype was detected ten times or more. The rearrangement joins TRBV9 to TRBJ2-3; 10 bases are a match to TRBD2. There are 15 residues in the CDR3. Germline trimming cut 2 bases from V and 1 base from J; bases unmatched to any gene: 1. Germline V gene sequence: CDR1 SGDLS, CDR2 YYNGEE. The CDR3 region is CASSVSGGGTDTQYF. The CDR3 DNA is TGTGCCAGCAGCGTGAGCGGGGGGGGCACAGATACGCAGTATTTT. Complete variable domain (other parts from reference TRBV9 and TRBJ2-3): DSGVTQTPKHLITATGQRVTLRCSPRSGDLSVYWYQQSLDQGLQFLIQYYNGEERAKGNILERFSAQQFPDLHSELNLSSLELGDSALYFCASSVSGGGTDTQYFGPGTRLTVL.

This clonotype has ten or more counts. The V and J genes are TRBV19 and TRBJ1-1; TRBD1 matches 7 bases. V was pared by 1 base and J by 5 bases, with 19 bases of the junction left unmatched. Looked up from germline, CDR1 is LNHDA and CDR2 is SQIVND (reference sequence). This CDR3 is 19 amino acids long. Here the CDR3 DNA reads TGTGCCAGTAGTATAGTTAACAGGGGAAGTAGCCTCTGGGAAACTGAAGCTTTCTTT. Protein product: CASSIVNRGSSLWETEAFF.

This clonotype appeared many times. The genes are TRBV24-1 and TRBJ2-7; D is possibly TRBD1 (5 bases). Trimming took off 4 bases at V and 2 bases at J, with 8 bases between the two ends. This CDR3 has 13 amino acids. From germline, CDR1 is KGHDR and CDR2 SFDVKD. The CDR3 DNA follows: TGTGCCACCAGTGACTCAGGGACCTACGAGCAGTACTTC. This gives the protein CATSDSGTYEQYF.

As regards this clonotype: The CDR3 does not end in the conserved phenylalanine or tryptophan, so this is likely a read error. This rearrangement joins TRBV10-3 to TRBJ2-1; 10 bases are shared with TRBD2. Germline V gene lookup returns CDR1 ENHRY and CDR2 SYGVKD. The CDR3 totals 15 residues. The CDR3 DNA reads TGTGCCATCAGCGAGTCTATCACTAGCGGGGATGAGCAGTTCCTC. It specifies CAISESITSGDEQFL.

The rearrangement joins TRBV19 to TRBJ2-1; D is uncertain. Trimming removed 4 bases at V and 4 bases at J, with 17 bases between. This CDR3 has 16 residues. Germline V lookup: CDR1 LNHDA, CDR2 SQIVND (reference sequence). In DNA form, the CDR3 reads TGTGCCAGTAGTACCTACGGACGCTCCGCGTACAATGAGCAGTTCTTC. This gives the protein CASSTYGRSAYNEQFF.

The chain carries TRBV7-6 and TRBJ1-2, with no clear D. This CDR3 is built from 16 residues. Germline assignment: CDR1 SGHVS and CDR2 FNYEAQ. With 1 base removed from V and 3 bases from J, the gap between germline ends came to 15 bases. The CDR3 DNA reads TGTGCCAGCAGCTTAGAATCAAACGCAGGTCACTATGGCTACACCTTC. It translates to CASSLESNAGHYGYTF. Full variable domain (rest looked up from reference TRBV7-6 and TRBJ1-2): GAGVSQSPRYKVTKRGQDVALRCDPISGHVSLYWYRQALGQGPEFLTYFNYEAQQDKSGLPNDRFSAERPEGSISTLTIQRTEQRDSAMYRCASSLESNAGHYGYTFGSGTRLTVV.